These 17 T cell receptor beta chains came from one sample sequenced in a study of neurological immune-mediated disorders. From the 5' RACE reads, TCRdb called clonotypes with MiXCR, one entry per CDR3 protein. Of about 70,000 distinct CDR3 sequences listed, approximately 5% were seen once; the top ten hold 2.2%. Source material: PBMCs. All receptors derive from a woman between 65 and 79 years old with multiple sclerosis.

This clonotype appeared many times. This rearrangement joins TRBV5-1 to TRBJ2-1; D is ambiguous. The CDR3 loop spans 15 amino acids. V was shortened by 0 bases and J by 1 base, with 8 bases between the two germline ends. Looked up from germline, CDR1 is SGHRS and CDR2 is YFSETQ. CDR3 loop: CASSLGQNSYNEQFF. The CDR3, as DNA: TGCGCCAGCAGCTTGGGTCAGAATTCCTACAATGAGCAGTTCTTC.

This clonotype was observed at least ten times. The genes are TRBV5-1 and TRBJ1-3; no clear D gene. With 4 bases removed from V and 1 base from J, the gap between germline ends came to 6 bases. There are 13 residues in the CDR3. In germline, CDR1 is SGHRS, CDR2 YFSETQ. The CDR3 protein is CASSPTSGNTIYF. The CDR3 coding sequence is TGCGCCAGCAGCCCGACGTCTGGAAACACCATATATTTT.

This clonotype was counted between two and nine times. The chain uses TRBV6-6 and TRBJ2-3; D gene ambiguous. Germline V gene lookup returns CDR1 MNHNY and CDR2 SVGAGI (reference sequence). The V gene lost 8 bases and the J gene lost 2 bases, with 5 bases spanning the gap. CDR3 length: 11 amino acids. CDR3 sequence reads: CASLVTDTQYF. DNA of the CDR3: TGTGCCAGCCTGGTCACAGATACGCAGTATTTT.

This clonotype was counted at least ten times. This chain uses TRBV7-7 with TRBJ2-1, with D possibly matching TRBD2 (6 bases). The CDR3 covers 14 residues. V was trimmed by 0 bases and J by 7 bases, leaving 10 bases between them. Germline lookup yields CDR1 SSHAT and CDR2 FNYEAQ (reference sequence). The CDR3 DNA is TGTGCCAGCAGCTTAGCGGCTAGCGCAAATGAGCAGTTCTTC. Protein product: CASSLAASANEQFF.

This clonotype was counted many times. The chain uses TRBV5-1 and TRBJ2-2, with 7 bases lining up with TRBD2. CDR1 SGHRS and CDR2 YFSETQ come from the germline V gene. This CDR3 spans 15 amino acids. The trim removed 0 bases at V and 5 bases at J, leaving 4 bases unmatched. CDR3 coding DNA: TGCGCCAGCAGCTTGGCCAGGCGGGAGACCGGGGAGCTGTTTTTT. Residues: CASSLARRETGELFF.

The rearrangement links TRBV3-1 to TRBJ2-2; 7 nucleotides agree with TRBD2. CDR1 is LGHDT, CDR2 YNNKEL, per germline (reference sequence). This CDR3 region has 16 residues. The V and J ends lost 5 bases and 5 bases, in that order; junction bases with no gene match: 11. The CDR3 sequence: CASSKRDRLATGELFF. Written as DNA, the CDR3 is TGTGCCAGCAGCAAGAGGGACCGACTAGCTACCGGGGAGCTGTTTTTT.

In this sample, this clonotype turned up a few times. The rearrangement joins TRBV9 to TRBJ2-3, with a tentative D call TRBD1 (6 bases). CDR3 length: 12 residues. Trimming removed 3 bases from V and 7 bases from J, with 9 bases in between. Germline V gene sequence: CDR1 SGDLS, CDR2 YYNGEE. The CDR3 nucleotides are TGTGCCAGCAGCGGGACAGCTAATACGCAGTATTTT. Translating gives CASSGTANTQYF.

Many counts were recorded for this clonotype. The chain is built from TRBV20-1 and TRBJ2-5; 7 bases are shared with TRBD1. The trim removed 5 bases at V and 2 bases at J, leaving 2 bases unmatched. The germline V gene has CDR1 DFQATT and CDR2 SNEGSKA (reference sequence). The CDR3 has 12 amino acids. DNA for the CDR3: TGCAGTGCTCAGACAGGGCAAGAGACCCAGTACTTC. Its protein is CSAQTGQETQYF.

This clonotype occurred many times. The chain couples TRBV20-1 to TRBJ2-3; no reliable D call. Germline CDR1 and CDR2: DFQATT and SNEGSKA (reference sequence). This CDR3 region has 11 residues. DNA for the CDR3: TGCTCCCTTGGCGCGACAGATACGCAGTATTTT. This encodes CSLGATDTQYF.

V gene TRBV20-1 combines with J gene TRBJ2-7, with 12 positions matching TRBD2. This CDR3 comprises 14 residues. V trimming: 0 bases; J trimming: 9 bases; junction bases outside the gene matches: 6. CDR1 is DFQATT, CDR2 SNEGSKA, per germline (reference sequence). The CDR3 DNA is TGCAGTGCTAGAGAGCTGACTAGCGGGAGTGGGCAGTACTTC. Translated, it gives CSARELTSGSGQYF.

This clonotype was seen many times. The gene calls are TRBV20-1 and TRBJ2-5; 9 bases agree with TRBD2. V gave up 0 bases and J gave up 5 bases; unmatched junction bases: 7. In germline, CDR1 is DFQATT, CDR2 SNEGSKA (reference sequence). The CDR3 is made up of 15 amino acids. The CDR3 coding sequence is TGCAGTGCTAGAGACAGGTTAGCGGGAGTTGAGACCCAGTACTTC. This gives the protein CSARDRLAGVETQYF.

This chain joins TRBV7-2 and TRBJ2-7; D is perhaps TRBD1 (6 bases). Germline V lookup: CDR1 SGHTA, CDR2 FQGNSA. V was pared by 5 bases and J by 7 bases, with 24 bases between. There are 16 residues in the CDR3. The CDR3 nucleotides are TGTGCCAGCAGCCTCGGCCTGGGGGCAGCGGCAGGGGAGCAGTACTTC. Its translation is CASSLGLGAAAGEQYF.

This clonotype was recorded at least ten times. This chain links TRBV20-1 with TRBJ1-4, with D hard to call. Germline values: CDR1 DFQATT, CDR2 SNEGSKA (reference sequence). Trimming took 0 bases from V and 5 from J, leaving 10 bases between them. This CDR3 comprises 14 residues. The CDR3 sequence is CSARDAGRNEKLFF. As DNA, the CDR3 is TGCAGTGCTAGAGACGCCGGGAGGAATGAAAAACTGTTTTTT.

This clonotype has just a few counts. This chain uses TRBV7-2 with TRBJ2-5; 7 positions match TRBD1. CDR1 and CDR2 from the germline V gene are SGHTA and FQGNSA. The CDR3 has 15 amino acids. V shed 6 bases and J 1 base; nucleotides not matched to a gene: 8. CDR3 sequence reads: CASSPSTGFQETQYF. The DNA of the CDR3 is TGTGCCAGCAGTCCTTCGACAGGGTTCCAAGAGACCCAGTACTTC.

In this sample, this clonotype turned up many times. The chain couples TRBV7-2 to TRBJ2-7; the D is unclear. Germline values: CDR1 SGHTA, CDR2 FQGNSA. Trimming shortened V by 4 bases and J by 6 bases, and 19 bases separated the two germline ends. The CDR3 contains 15 residues. The CDR3 loop reads CASSSPETRASEQYF. CDR3 in DNA: TGTGCCAGCAGCTCGCCCGAGACCCGCGCCTCCGAGCAGTACTTC.

The table lists this clonotype with a few counts. The J gene is TRBJ2-3, the V gene TRBV24-1, with 8 bases lining up with TRBD1. With 6 bases clipped from V and 3 bases from J, the junction kept 7 bases outside the gene matches. CDR1 is KGHDR, CDR2 SFDVKD, per germline. The CDR3 covers 15 residues. CDR3 sequence reads: CATSQTGELTDTQYF. For the CDR3, the DNA is TGTGCCACCAGTCAGACAGGGGAATTGACAGATACGCAGTATTTT.

This clonotype was detected ten times or more. The chain employs TRBV29-1 and TRBJ1-1; no reliable D call. The CDR3 contains 14 residues. The germline CDR1 and CDR2 sequences are SQVTM and ANQGSEA. Between the trimmed V and J ends, which lost 2 bases and 1 base, there was a span of 11 bases. CDR3 amino acids: CSVEKGSRNTEAFF. CDR3 in DNA: TGCAGCGTTGAAAAGGGCAGTCGGAACACTGAAGCTTTCTTT. Supplemented by reference TRBV29-1 and TRBJ1-1, the full variable domain reads SAVISQKPSRDICQRGTSLTIQCQVDSQVTMMFWYRQQPGQSLTLIATANQGSEATYESGFVIDKFPISRPNLTFSTLTVSNMSPEDSSIYLCSVEKGSRNTEAFFGQGTRLTVV.